This record concerns one TCR beta chain sequence. Its cognate antigen is unknown. The source of the sample is a study of cytomegalovirus exposure and HLA in healthy donors. CDR1 and CDR2 (germline): SGDLS, YYNGEE. The ends were cut back, 0 bases at V and 1 base at J, with 7 bases in the middle. CDR3 size: 14 residues. This PCR relied on a set of 60 Vbeta primers and 13 Jbeta primers. Using immunoSEQ multiplex PCR, the repertoire was profiled, and TCRdb retains in-frame clones only, with some absent. This sample carries about 78,000 clones, approximately 80% of them seen once, and the ten largest clones take roughly 25%. Study conclusions and caveats: With further analysis later on, most CMV-associated TCR beta chains appeared HLA-restricted.

The sample taken for sequencing was PBMCs. The receptor comes from a woman between 50 and 59 years old in good health and CMV-seropositive. The rearrangement joins TRBV9 to TRBJ1-2; D call uncertain. The CDR3 loop is CASSVVPVNYGYTF. In DNA, the CDR3 is TGTGCCAGCAGCGTAGTGCCAGTTAACTATGGCTACACCTTC. The entire variable domain, with the rest obtained from reference TRBV9 and TRBJ1-2, is as follows: DSGVTQTPKHLITATGQRVTLRCSPRSGDLSVYWYQQSLDQGLQFLIQYYNGEERAKGNILERFSAQQFPDLHSELNLSSLELGDSALYFCASSVVPVNYGYTFGSGTRLTVV.